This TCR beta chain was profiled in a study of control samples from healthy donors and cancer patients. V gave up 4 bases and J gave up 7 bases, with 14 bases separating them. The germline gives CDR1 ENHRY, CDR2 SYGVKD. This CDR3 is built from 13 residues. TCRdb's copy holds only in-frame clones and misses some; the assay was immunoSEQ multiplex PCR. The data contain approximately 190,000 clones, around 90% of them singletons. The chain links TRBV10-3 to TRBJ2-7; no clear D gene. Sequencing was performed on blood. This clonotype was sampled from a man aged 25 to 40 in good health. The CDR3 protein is CAISVDGRREQYF. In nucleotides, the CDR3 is TGTGCCATCAGTGTAGATGGACGGCGAGAGCAGTACTTC.